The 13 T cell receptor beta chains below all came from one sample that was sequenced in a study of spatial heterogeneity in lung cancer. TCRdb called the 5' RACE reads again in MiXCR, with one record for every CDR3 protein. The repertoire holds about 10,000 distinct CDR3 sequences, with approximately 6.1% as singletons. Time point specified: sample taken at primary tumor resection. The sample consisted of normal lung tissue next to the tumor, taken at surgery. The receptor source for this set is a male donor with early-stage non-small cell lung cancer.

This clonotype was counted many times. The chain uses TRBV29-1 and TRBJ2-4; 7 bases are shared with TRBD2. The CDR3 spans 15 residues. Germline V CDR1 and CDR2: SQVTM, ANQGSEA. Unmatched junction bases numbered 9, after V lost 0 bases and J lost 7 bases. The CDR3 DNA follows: TGCAGCGTTGAAGATCCGGGGGGAGACTTGAACATTCAGTACTTC. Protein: CSVEDPGGDLNIQYF. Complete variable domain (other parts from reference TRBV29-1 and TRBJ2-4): SAVISQKPSRDICQRGTSLTIQCQVDSQVTMMFWYRQQPGQSLTLIATANQGSEATYESGFVIDKFPISRPNLTFSTLTVSNMSPEDSSIYLCSVEDPGGDLNIQYFGAGTRLSVL.

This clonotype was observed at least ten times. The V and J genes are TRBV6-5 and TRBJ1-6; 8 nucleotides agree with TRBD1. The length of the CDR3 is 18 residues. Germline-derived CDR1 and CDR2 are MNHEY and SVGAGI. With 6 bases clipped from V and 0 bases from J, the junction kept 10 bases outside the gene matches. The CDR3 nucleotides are TGTGCCAGCAGGGGGGGGACAGGCCATCTCTCCTATAATTCACCCCTCCACTTT. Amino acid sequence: CASRGGTGHLSYNSPLHF.

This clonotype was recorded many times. In DNA, the CDR3 is TGTGCCAGCAGCTTTCGAGGGGCTGGGGCCAACGTCCTGACTTTC. The encoded protein is CASSFRGAGANVLTF. The chain recombines TRBV11-1 with TRBJ2-6; D possibly matches TRBD1 or TRBD2 (5 bases each). The CDR3 is 15 residues long. CDR1 and CDR2 (germline): SGHAT, FQDESV (reference sequence). Trimming cost V 3 bases and J 2 bases, with 8 bases left between them. The variable domain in full, with the rest retrieved from reference TRBV11-1 and TRBJ2-6, is EAEVAQSPRYKITEKSQAVAFWCDPISGHATLYWYRQILGQGPELLVQFQDESVVDDSQLPKDRFSAERLKGVDSTLKIQPAELGDSAMYLCASSFRGAGANVLTFGAGSRLTVL.

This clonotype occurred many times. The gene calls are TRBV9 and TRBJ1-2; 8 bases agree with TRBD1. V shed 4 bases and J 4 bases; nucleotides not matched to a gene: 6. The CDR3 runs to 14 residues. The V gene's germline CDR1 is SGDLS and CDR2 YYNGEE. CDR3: CASSNPQGGYGYTF. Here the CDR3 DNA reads TGTGCCAGCAGCAACCCACAGGGGGGCTATGGCTACACCTTC.

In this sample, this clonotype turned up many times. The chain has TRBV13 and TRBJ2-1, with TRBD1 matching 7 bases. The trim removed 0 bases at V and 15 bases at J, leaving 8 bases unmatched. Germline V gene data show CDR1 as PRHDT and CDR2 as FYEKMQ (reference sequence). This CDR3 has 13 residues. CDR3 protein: CASSLGINRGLFF. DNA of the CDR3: TGTGCCAGCAGCTTAGGCATTAACAGGGGATTGTTCTTC.

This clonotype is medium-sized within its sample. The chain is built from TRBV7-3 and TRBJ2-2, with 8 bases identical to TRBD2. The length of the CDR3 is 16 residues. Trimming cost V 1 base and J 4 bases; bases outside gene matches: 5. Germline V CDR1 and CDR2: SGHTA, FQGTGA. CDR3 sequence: CASSLRAGGSTGELFF. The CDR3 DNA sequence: TGTGCCAGCAGCTTAAGGGCGGGAGGTTCCACCGGGGAGCTGTTTTTT.

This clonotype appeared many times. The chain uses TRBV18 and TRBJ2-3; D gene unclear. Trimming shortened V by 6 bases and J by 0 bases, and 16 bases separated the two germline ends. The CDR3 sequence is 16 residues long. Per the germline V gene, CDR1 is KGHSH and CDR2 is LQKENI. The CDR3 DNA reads TGTGCCAGCTCCGCAACAAGGCCACCTAGCACAGATACGCAGTATTTT. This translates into CASSATRPPSTDTQYF.

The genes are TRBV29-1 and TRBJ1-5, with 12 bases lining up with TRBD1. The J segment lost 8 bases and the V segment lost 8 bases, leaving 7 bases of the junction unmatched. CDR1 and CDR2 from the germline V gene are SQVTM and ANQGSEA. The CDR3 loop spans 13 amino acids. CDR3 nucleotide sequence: TGCAGCATAGGGACAGGGGGCGCGGAGCCCCAGCATTTT. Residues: CSIGTGGAEPQHF.

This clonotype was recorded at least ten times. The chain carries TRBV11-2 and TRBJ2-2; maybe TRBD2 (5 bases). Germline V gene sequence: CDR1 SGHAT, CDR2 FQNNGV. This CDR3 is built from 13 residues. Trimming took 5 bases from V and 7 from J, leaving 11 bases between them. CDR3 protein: CASSKEASGELFF. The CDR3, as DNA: TGTGCCAGCAGCAAGGAGGCGAGCGGGGAGCTGTTTTTT.

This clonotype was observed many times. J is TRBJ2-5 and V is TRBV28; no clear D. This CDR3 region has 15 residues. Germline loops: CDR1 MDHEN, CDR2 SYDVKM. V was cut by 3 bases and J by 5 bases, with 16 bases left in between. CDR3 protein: CASSFFRSLGETQYF. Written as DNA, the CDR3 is TGTGCCAGCAGTTTTTTTCGGTCCCTGGGGGAGACCCAGTACTTC.

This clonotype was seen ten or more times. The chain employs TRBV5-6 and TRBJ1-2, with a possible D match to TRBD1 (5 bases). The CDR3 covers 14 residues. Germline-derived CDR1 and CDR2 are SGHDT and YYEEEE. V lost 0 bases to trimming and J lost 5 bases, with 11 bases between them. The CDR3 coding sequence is TGTGCCAGCAGCTTGGGACAGCGGATTTATGGCTACACCTTC. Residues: CASSLGQRIYGYTF.

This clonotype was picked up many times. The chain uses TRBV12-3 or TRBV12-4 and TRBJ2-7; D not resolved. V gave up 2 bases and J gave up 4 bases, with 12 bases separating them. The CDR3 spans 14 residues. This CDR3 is CASSLTGEWYEQYF. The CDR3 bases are TGTGCCAGCAGTTTAACGGGTGAATGGTACGAGCAGTACTTC.

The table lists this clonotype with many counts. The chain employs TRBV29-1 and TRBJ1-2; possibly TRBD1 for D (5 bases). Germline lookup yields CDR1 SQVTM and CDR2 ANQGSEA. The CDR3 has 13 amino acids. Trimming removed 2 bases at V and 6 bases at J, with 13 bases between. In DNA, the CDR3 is TGCAGCGTTGAACGGGGGTCGGTTGATGGCTACACCTTC. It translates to CSVERGSVDGYTF.